The source of this T cell receptor beta chain is a study of T cells in Graves' hyperthyroidism and ophthalmopathy. Study-level information: Peripheral blood was secured at the point of initial diagnosis, before any treatment. Points from the study as a whole: Most thyroid clonotypes that were expanded above 0.001 also turned up in blood.

Germline CDR1 and CDR2: SGHAT and FQNNGV. The CDR3 has 17 amino acids. V shed 1 base, J shed 7 bases, and the junction held 12 bases outside the gene matches. A note on this clonotype: Its target is unknown.

Amplification of TCR beta CDR3 regions was performed using RNA transcripts as template. The primer set for the first-round RT-PCR of the TCR CDR3 was HTBI. TCRdb ran MiXCR on the multiplex PCR reads and lists one entry per CDR3 protein. Of some 270,000 distinct CDR3 sequences in the sample, roughly 13% are singletons; the top ten hold 7% to 9%. J is TRBJ1-2 and V is TRBV11-2; TRBD1 matches 10 bases. The sequence came from a woman aged 40 to 50 with Graves' hyperthyroidism. Sample: blood. CDR3 protein: CASSLGFLTGGGSGYTF. The CDR3, as DNA: TGTGCCAGCAGCTTAGGATTTTTGACAGGGGGCGGGAGTGGCTACACCTTC.